The next 12 T cell receptor beta chains were all read from a single sample in a study of blood T cell repertoires in COVID-19. Sequencing used immunoSEQ multiplex PCR; TCRdb keeps in-frame clones, though not all of them. This table holds about 68,000 clones, roughly 84% found once. The specimen was peripheral blood. The source of these receptors is a man in his fifties or sixties with acute or convalescent COVID-19.

V usage is TRBV18 and J usage is TRBJ1-2, with D maybe TRBD1 (5 bases). Per germline, CDR1 KGHSH and CDR2 LQKENI. This CDR3 comprises 13 residues. With 4 bases removed from V and 3 bases from J, the gap between germline ends came to 9 bases. The CDR3, as DNA: TGTGCCAGCTCACGGGGAGGGGACTATGGCTACACCTTC. It specifies CASSRGGDYGYTF.

The chain carries TRBV24-1 and TRBJ2-1, with 7 bases identical to TRBD2. Germline CDR1 and CDR2: KGHDR and SFDVKD. The CDR3 loop spans 16 amino acids. The V and J ends lost 1 base and 3 bases, in that order; junction bases with no gene match: 5. In DNA, the CDR3 is TGTGCCACCAGTGATTTTTTGGCTAGCGGCTACAATGAGCAGTTCTTC. It encodes CATSDFLASGYNEQFF.

This clone has only one observation. V and J are TRBV7-3 and TRBJ2-1, with a possible D match to TRBD2 (5 bases). The CDR3 is 15 residues long. V was trimmed by 5 bases and J by 2 bases, leaving 13 bases between them. From germline, CDR1 is SGHTA and CDR2 FQGTGA. CDR3 nucleotide sequence: TGTGCCAGCAGCCCGGACCTCGGGGCCTACAATGAGCAGTTCTTC. This gives the protein CASSPDLGAYNEQFF.

The J gene is TRBJ2-2, the V gene TRBV5-4; 7 nucleotides agree with TRBD1. The CDR3 totals 16 residues. V trimming: 3 bases; J trimming: 0 bases; junction bases outside the gene matches: 5. Germline-derived CDR1 and CDR2 are SGHNT and YYREEE (reference sequence). The DNA of the CDR3 is TGTGCCAGCAGCTCGAGGGGACAGACGAACACCGGGGAGCTGTTTTTT. Translation gives CASSSRGQTNTGELFF.

This clone was seen a few times. This chain links TRBV5-1 with TRBJ2-3, with TRBD2 matching 8 bases. V was clipped by 1 base and J by 0 bases; unmatched bases: 4. This CDR3 region has 16 residues. Germline V CDR1 and CDR2: SGHRS, YFSETQ. The CDR3 region has the DNA TGCGCCAGCAGCTTGAACGCGGGGGGTAGCACAGATACGCAGTATTTT. The encoded protein is CASSLNAGGSTDTQYF.

The V gene is TRBV11-3, the J gene TRBJ2-7; 12 positions match TRBD1. Germline V CDR1 and CDR2: SGHNT, YENEEA. With V trimmed by 3 bases and J by 6 bases, 6 bases remained unmatched. The CDR3 has 15 residues. DNA of the CDR3: TGTGCCAGCAGCTTGGGACAGGGGGCGCACGGCGAGCAGTACTTC. Amino acids: CASSLGQGAHGEQYF.

The chain combines TRBV13 with TRBJ1-2; D gene ambiguous. Deletions cut 2 bases from V and 0 bases from J, with 10 bases between. CDR3 length equals 15 residues. Germline CDR1 and CDR2: PRHDT and FYEKMQ (reference sequence). CDR3 in DNA: TGTGCCAGCAGCTTATTCAGGAATTCTAACTATGGCTACACCTTC. Amino acids: CASSLFRNSNYGYTF.

The CDR3 bases are TGTGCCATCGGGGGACAGACTCCTGGGCTTGGAGGCAATCAGCCCCAGCATTTT. Translation gives CAIGGQTPGLGGNQPQHF. V usage is TRBV10-3 and J usage is TRBJ1-5; 7 positions agree with TRBD1. Germline CDR1 and CDR2: ENHRY and SYGVKD. With V trimmed by 8 bases and J by 2 bases, 18 bases remained unmatched. CDR3 length: 18 amino acids.

V usage is TRBV18 and J usage is TRBJ1-1; D ambiguous. The CDR3 spans 15 residues. The V gene's germline CDR1 is KGHSH and CDR2 LQKENI. V shed 3 bases and J shed 0 bases, with 11 bases lying between them. The CDR3 protein is CASSPAAALNTEAFF. The CDR3 DNA sequence: TGTGCCAGCTCACCGGCGGCTGCCTTGAACACTGAAGCTTTCTTT.

The V gene is TRBV11-3, the J gene TRBJ2-3, with D tentatively TRBD2 (6 bases). Germline V gene data show CDR1 as SGHNT and CDR2 as YENEEA. Deletions cut 0 bases from V and 3 bases from J, with 22 bases between. This CDR3 has 19 residues. The CDR3 coding sequence is TGTGCCAGCAGCTTAGATATGGGGTCTATCGGGAGTCTAACAGATACGCAGTATTTT. Protein product: CASSLDMGSIGSLTDTQYF.

This clone appeared once. This sequence joins TRBV4-1 and TRBJ1-1, with no clear D. V was shortened by 4 bases and J by 8 bases, with 17 bases between the two germline ends. There are 14 residues in the CDR3. Germline loops: CDR1 MGHRA, CDR2 YSYEKL. This CDR3 reads CASSPIGPEREAFF. The CDR3, as DNA: TGCGCCAGCAGCCCAATCGGTCCTGAACGGGAAGCTTTCTTT.

This chain links TRBV7-3 with TRBJ2-1, with 10 nucleotides matching TRBD2. CDR1 is SGHTA and CDR2 is FQGTGA in the germline V gene. The V segment lost 5 bases and the J segment 9 bases; nucleotides outside the gene matches: 10. The CDR3 extends over 15 amino acids. DNA of the CDR3: TGTGCCAGCAGCCTTACAGCGGGGGGGCTGAGTGAGCAGTTCTTC. Protein sequence: CASSLTAGGLSEQFF.